These T cell receptor beta chains were read from a single sample in a study of cytomegalovirus exposure and HLA in healthy donors. Clones were read by immunoSEQ multiplex PCR, and TCRdb kept only the in-frame ones, dropping some. The repertoire holds roughly 200,000 clones, with more than 70% as singletons. Sequenced input: PBMCs. The receptors come from a man aged 35 to 55 in good health and CMV-seropositive. The conserved cysteine and the conserved F or W are not part of the CDR3 here.

>TRBJ2-2|TRBV5-1
ATGQGHTGELF
>TRBJ1-2|TRBV19
ASSIPGQGARYGYT
>.|TRBV7-9
ASSLGGLDSYEQY
>TRBJ2-5|TRBV10-3
AIRSGLAGGETQY
>TRBJ2-7|TRBV5-1
ASSPTRPGLSYEQY
>TRBJ2-1|TRBV19
ASVAGDRYNEQF
>TRBJ2-7|TRBV4-2
ASSQLAQSSYEQY
>TRBJ2-5|TRBV2
ASNDRGETQY
>TRBJ1-5|TRBV2
ASSERVNQPQH
>TRBJ2-7|TRBV10-3
VISVGDRGHEQY
>TRBJ1-3|TRBV7-6
ASSLQGASGNTIY
>TRBJ2-7|TRBV27
ASSGAAREQY
>TRBJ1-2|TRBV19
ASSTEGQGGGYT
>TRBJ2-6|TRBV28
ASSLGGRAFTGANVLT
>TRBJ1-1|TRBV7-2
ASSLAISYVRENTEAF